The 15 T cell receptor beta chains given below trace back to one sample, sequenced in a study of cytomegalovirus exposure and HLA in healthy donors. The PCR had 60 Vbeta and 13 Jbeta primers. Generated by immunoSEQ multiplex PCR, the TCRdb table keeps only in-frame clones and is missing some. In the table there are about 120,000 clones, around 74% of which are singletons. Sequencing used PBMCs. The receptors originated from a man in his sixties in good health and CMV-seropositive.

This sequence joins TRBV2 and TRBJ2-1, with 8 bases identical to TRBD1. CDR1 and CDR2 (germline): SNHLY, FYNNEI. The CDR3 is 16 amino acids. V lost 1 base to trimming and J lost 7 bases; unmatched junction nucleotides: 9. CDR3 sequence reads: CASSEGLRTGNNEQFF. In nucleotides, the CDR3 is TGTGCCAGCAGTGAAGGCTTACGGACAGGGAATAATGAGCAGTTCTTC.

The chain uses TRBV28 and TRBJ2-7; 7 bases match TRBD1. From germline, CDR1 is MDHEN and CDR2 SYDVKM. Trimming cost V 5 bases and J 1 base; bases outside gene matches: 8. The CDR3 has 15 residues. The CDR3 DNA sequence: TGTGCCAGCAGTCCCTGGACAGGCCTTTCCTACGAGCAGTACTTC. Amino acid sequence: CASSPWTGLSYEQYF.

The chain recombines TRBV5-1 with TRBJ2-5; D may be TRBD1 (6 bases). This CDR3 contains 15 residues. V lost 0 bases and J 5 bases, leaving 14 bases between the germline ends. Germline loops: CDR1 SGHRS, CDR2 YFSETQ. CDR3 sequence (DNA): TGCGCCAGCAGCTTGGGACCTCTTAGGGGGGAGACCCAGTACTTC. Its protein is CASSLGPLRGETQYF.

The gene calls are TRBV28 and TRBJ1-4, with no clear D. Deletions cut 7 bases from V and 8 bases from J, with 14 bases between. Germline values: CDR1 MDHEN, CDR2 SYDVKM. This CDR3 comprises 13 residues. The CDR3, as DNA: TGTGCCAGCATCCGTGGACTTTCGGAAAAACTGTTTTTT. Protein sequence: CASIRGLSEKLFF.

The chain couples TRBV5-8 to TRBJ2-7; TRBD1 is a possible D gene (6 bases). CDR3 size: 11 residues. Germline CDR1 reads SGHTS; CDR2 reads YDEGEE. V dropped 6 bases and J dropped 13 bases, with 17 bases sitting between them. The CDR3 nucleotides are TGTGCCAGCAATATTCGGGCAGGGGTCTACTTC. Its translation: CASNIRAGVYF.

The chain employs TRBV7-2 and TRBJ1-2, with TRBD1 as a possible D gene (6 bases). The CDR3 has 16 amino acids. The germline V gene encodes CDR1 SGHTA and CDR2 FQGNSA. Trimming removed 1 base from V and 4 bases from J, with 16 bases in between. The CDR3 loop reads CASSLETGGGLYGYTF. CDR3 nucleotide sequence: TGTGCCAGCAGCTTAGAAACGGGCGGGGGGCTCTATGGCTACACCTTC.

This clone has a handful of counts. This rearrangement joins TRBV13 to TRBJ1-1; weak D call: TRBD1 (5 bases). CDR1 is PRHDT and CDR2 is FYEKMQ in the germline V gene (reference sequence). The CDR3 sequence is 14 residues long. V was shortened by 0 bases and J by 3 bases, with 8 bases between the two germline ends. In DNA, the CDR3 is TGTGCCAGCAGCTTAGGGGTCAGGGACACTGAAGCTTTCTTT. It is translated as CASSLGVRDTEAFF.

V usage is TRBV11-3 and J usage is TRBJ2-2; D might be TRBD1 (6 bases). The V gene lost 1 base and the J gene lost 3 bases, with 9 bases spanning the gap. This CDR3 spans 15 amino acids. Germline-derived CDR1 and CDR2 are SGHNT and YENEEA. CDR3 loop: CASSLGTVHTGELFF. CDR3 sequence (DNA): TGTGCCAGCAGCTTAGGGACAGTTCACACCGGGGAGCTGTTTTTT.

The chain joins TRBV30 to TRBJ1-1; D perhaps matches TRBD1 (6 bases). Germline CDR1 reads GTSNPN; CDR2 reads SVGIG (reference sequence). The CDR3 spans 13 residues. Trimming stripped 5 bases from V and 3 bases from J, with 13 bases between. CDR3 coding DNA: TGTGCCTGGGCGACAGGCGGTTACACTGAAGCTTTCTTT. Translated: CAWATGGYTEAFF.

CDR3 DNA: TGTGCCAGCAGTCCCGGGACTGCCCCAAGGTACACCTTC. Its protein product is CASSPGTAPRYTF. The V call is TRBV27, the J call TRBJ1-2; D is possibly TRBD1 (5 bases). The germline gives CDR1 MNHEY, CDR2 SMNVEV (reference sequence). With 5 bases removed from V and 11 bases from J, the gap between germline ends came to 18 bases. The CDR3 loop spans 13 amino acids.

The V gene is TRBV4-2, the J gene TRBJ1-1; TRBD1 is a possible D gene (6 bases). Trimming left V 0 bases short and J 5 bases short, with 10 bases between. There are 14 residues in the CDR3. Germline CDR1 is LGHNA and CDR2 is YNFKEQ. DNA of the CDR3: TGTGCCAGCAGCCAAGAGGGGGCCCCAACTGAAGCTTTCTTT. Translation gives CASSQEGAPTEAFF.

This chain links TRBV29-1 with TRBJ1-2; 8 nucleotides match TRBD1. The CDR3 runs 14 residues. The germline gives CDR1 SQVTM, CDR2 ANQGSEA. With V trimmed by 0 bases and J by 8 bases, 8 bases remained unmatched. Written as DNA, the CDR3 is TGCAGCGTTGAAGAGGGGCAGGGGGCGCGCGGCTACACCTTC. Protein sequence: CSVEEGQGARGYTF.

This chain joins TRBV9 and TRBJ2-7, with 7 bases identical to TRBD1. Trimming took 0 bases from V and 3 from J; bases not matched to a gene: 3. Per the germline V gene, CDR1 is SGDLS and CDR2 is YYNGEE. The CDR3 length is 14 residues. The CDR3 bases are TGTGCCAGCAGCGTAGGACAGGGTAACTACGAGCAGTACTTC. Amino acids: CASSVGQGNYEQYF.

The chain links TRBV2 to TRBJ1-5; TRBD1 aligns across 8 bases. CDR3 length: 13 residues. The ends lost 8 bases at V and 7 bases at J; junction bases unmatched: 7. Germline V CDR1 and CDR2: SNHLY, FYNNEI. The CDR3 is CASDRTGRQPQHF. CDR3 in DNA: TGTGCCAGCGACCGGACAGGGCGACAGCCCCAGCATTTT.

The J gene is TRBJ2-5, the V gene TRBV6-5; TRBD1 aligns across 10 bases. The J call may be faulty, since TRBJ2-7 better matches the DNA end. Germline loops: CDR1 MNHEY, CDR2 SVGAGI. The CDR3 spans 15 residues. CDR3 coding DNA: TGTGCCAGCAGTTACCGGGACAGGGGTAGATACGAGCAGTACTTC. Residues: CASSYRDRGRYEQYF.